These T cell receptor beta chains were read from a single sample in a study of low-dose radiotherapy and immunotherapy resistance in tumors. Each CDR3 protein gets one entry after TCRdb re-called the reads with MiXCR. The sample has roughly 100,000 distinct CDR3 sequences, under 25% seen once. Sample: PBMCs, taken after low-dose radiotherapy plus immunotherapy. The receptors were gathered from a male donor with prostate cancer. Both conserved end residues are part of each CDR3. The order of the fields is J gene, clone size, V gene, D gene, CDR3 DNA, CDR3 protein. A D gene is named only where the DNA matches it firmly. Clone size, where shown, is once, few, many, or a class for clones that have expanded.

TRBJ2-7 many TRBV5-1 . TGCGCCAGCAGCTTGGGTCGGGGTCGGATTTACGAGCAGTACTTC CASSLGRGRIYEQYF
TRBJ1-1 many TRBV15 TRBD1 TGTGCCACCAGCAACCGAGGACAGGGGAGGTCCACTGAAGCTTTCTTT CATSNRGQGRSTEAFF
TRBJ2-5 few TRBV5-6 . TGTGCCAGCAGCTTATTACTGTCAACCAAAGGGGCACGAGAGACCCAGTACTTC CASSLLLSTKGARETQYF
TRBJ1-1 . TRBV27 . TGTACCAGCAGTTTCGGGAACACTGAAGCTTTCTTT CTSSFGNTEAFF
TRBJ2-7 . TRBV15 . TGTGCCACCAGCAGCGGTACAGGGCCCTACGAGCAGTACTTC CATSSGTGPYEQYF
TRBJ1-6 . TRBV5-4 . TGTGCCAGCAGCTGGGGGAGCTCCTATAATTCACCCCTCCACTTT CASSWGSSYNSPLHF
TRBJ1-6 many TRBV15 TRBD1 TGTGCCACCAGCAGAGGTACAGGGGAATATAATTCACCCCTCCACTTT CATSRGTGEYNSPLHF
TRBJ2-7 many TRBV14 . TGTGCCAGCAGCCAAGGAGGAGGGGGGCTCTCCTACGAGCAGTACTTC CASSQGGGGLSYEQYF
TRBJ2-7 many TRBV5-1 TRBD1 TGCGCCAGCAGCCCGACACCTCCGGGACAGGGACTCCACGAGCAGTACTTC CASSPTPPGQGLHEQYF
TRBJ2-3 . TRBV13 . TGTGCCAGCAGCCCTGTAGGAACAGATACGCAGTATTTT CASSPVGTDTQYF
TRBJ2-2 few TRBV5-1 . TGCGCCAGCAGTTCTGGGGCCTCGAACACCGGGGAGCTGTTTTTT CASSSGASNTGELFF
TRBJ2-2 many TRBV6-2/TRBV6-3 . TGTGCCAGCAGTTACTCCACCGGGGAGCTGTTTTTT CASSYSTGELFF
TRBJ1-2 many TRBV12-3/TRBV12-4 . TGTGCCAGCAGGGAGAACCGGGACGGTTATGGCTACACCTTC CASRENRDGYGYTF
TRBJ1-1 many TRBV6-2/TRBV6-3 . TGTGCCAGCAGTTACCTGGGGAACACTGAAGCTTTCTTT CASSYLGNTEAFF
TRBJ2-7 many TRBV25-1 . TGTGCCAGCACTGAGGTTGGGGGCGAGATTGTCCCCCCCTACGAGCAGTACTTC CASTEVGGEIVPPYEQYF
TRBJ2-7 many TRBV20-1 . TGCAGTGCTAGAGATCAGGGGTACGAGCAGTACTTC CSARDQGYEQYF
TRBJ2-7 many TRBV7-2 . TGTGCCAGCAGCTTAGGAGAGAACGAGCAGTACTTC CASSLGENEQYF
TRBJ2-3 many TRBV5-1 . TGCGCCAGCAGCTTAACGGCCCCAAGAACAGATACGCAGTATTTT CASSLTAPRTDTQYF
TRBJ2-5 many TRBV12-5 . TGTGCTAGTGGTTTGAACGATCAAGGAGAGACCCAGTACTTC CASGLNDQGETQYF
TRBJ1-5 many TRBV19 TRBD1 TGTGCCAGTAGCCGGACAGGAGATAGCAATCAGCCCCAGCATTTT CASSRTGDSNQPQHF
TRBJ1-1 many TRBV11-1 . TGTGCCAGCAGCTTCGGCGACAGCACTGAAGCTTTCTTT CASSFGDSTEAFF
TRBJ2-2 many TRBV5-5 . TGTGCCAGCAGCCCTCTATCGGCCACCGGGGAGCTGTTTTTT CASSPLSATGELFF
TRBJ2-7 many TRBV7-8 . TGTGCCAGCAGCGCGTCATTCGGGGGTGGCTCCTACGAGCAGTACTTC CASSASFGGGSYEQYF
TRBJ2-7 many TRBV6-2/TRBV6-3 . TGTGCCAGCAGCAAGGCGCTAGCCTACGAGCAGTACTTC CASSKALAYEQYF
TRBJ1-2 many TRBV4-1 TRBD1 TGCGCCAGCAGCCATGGCTACAGGGGGCTGAGCCCTCGCTATGGCTACACCTTC CASSHGYRGLSPRYGYTF
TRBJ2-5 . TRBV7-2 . TGTGCCAGCAGCGGCTGGAGGGAGACCCAGTACTTC CASSGWRETQYF
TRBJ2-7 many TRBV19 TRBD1 TGTGCCAGTAGTATCGCGGACAGGGTAATTGGTGAGCAGTACTTC CASSIADRVIGEQYF
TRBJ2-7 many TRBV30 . TGTGCCTGGAGTGTACCCCCCTTTTGGGAGCAGTACTTC CAWSVPPFWEQYF
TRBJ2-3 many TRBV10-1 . TGCGCCAGCAGATCTAGCCAGTCAGATACGCAGTATTTT CASRSSQSDTQYF
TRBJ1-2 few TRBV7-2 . TGTGCCAGCAGCTTAGGGCCTCCTAACTATGGCTACACCTTC CASSLGPPNYGYTF
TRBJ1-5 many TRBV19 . TGTGCGGACGGGAGTTTCTATAGCAATCAGCCCCAGCATTTT CADGSFYSNQPQHF
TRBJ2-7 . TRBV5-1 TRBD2 TGCGCCAGCAGCTTGGCCCGATCAGCGGGAGGTGTAAACGAGCAGTACTTC CASSLARSAGGVNEQYF
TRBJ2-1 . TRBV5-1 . TGCGCCAGCAGCATCACCGGGGATAACAATGAGCAGTTCTTC CASSITGDNNEQFF